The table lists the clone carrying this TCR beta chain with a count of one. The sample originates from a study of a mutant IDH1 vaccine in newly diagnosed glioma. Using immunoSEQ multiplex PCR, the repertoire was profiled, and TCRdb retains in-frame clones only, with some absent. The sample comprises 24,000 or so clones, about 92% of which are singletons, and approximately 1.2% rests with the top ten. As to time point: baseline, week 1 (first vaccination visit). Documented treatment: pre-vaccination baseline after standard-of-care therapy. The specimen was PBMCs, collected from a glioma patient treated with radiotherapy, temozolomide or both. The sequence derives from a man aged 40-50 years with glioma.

The CDR3 loop is CASSLSWREEETQYF. The CDR3 DNA reads TGTGCCAGCAGCTTGTCCTGGCGGGAGGAAGAGACCCAGTACTTC. This chain joins TRBV7-9 and TRBJ2-5, with TRBD2 matching 8 bases. Trimming removed 3 bases from V and 3 bases from J; junction bases left unmatched: 6. The CDR3 has 15 amino acids. Germline CDR1 reads SEHNR; CDR2 reads FQNEAQ (reference sequence).